This paragraph covers one T cell receptor (beta chain) sequence. The data are from a study of blood T cell repertoires in COVID-19. Data came from immunoSEQ multiplex PCR; TCRdb stores just in-frame clones and leaves some out. The profile shows about 170,000 clones, around 80% of them singletons. This sequence was found in a man aged 55 to 69 with acute or convalescent COVID-19. The sequencing sample was made of peripheral blood.

The CDR3 nucleotides read TGTGCCAGCAGCCTACGACAGGGAGGTGGCGGGGAGCTGTTTTTT. It codes for CASSLRQGGGGELFF. This sequence joins TRBV7-8 and TRBJ2-2, with TRBD1 as a possible D gene (7 bases). This CDR3 spans 15 amino acids. V dropped 5 bases and J dropped 7 bases, with 17 bases sitting between them. CDR1 is SGHVS and CDR2 is FQNEAQ in the germline V gene.